Shown below are 30 T cell receptor beta chains from a single sample sequenced in a study of vaccination effects on CD4 cells after COVID-19. The culture ran for 9 to 11 days, and then CD4+ T cells were isolated. Two-dose BNT162b2 or mRNA-1273 vaccination was given to participants. No antigen has been assigned to these receptors. The repertoire was sequenced with immunoSEQ multiplex PCR; TCRdb's copy has only in-frame clones and lacks some. The sample contains fewer than 60,000 clones, about four fifths of which appear only once. This material consisted of CD4+ T cells from PBMCs cultured without peptide, taken after COVID-19 vaccination. These receptors all stem from a human donor who received a COVID-19 vaccine.

The chain joins TRBV5-4 to TRBJ2-3; 7 bases match TRBD1. The CDR3 has 14 amino acids. The V segment lost 3 bases and the J segment 0 bases; nucleotides outside the gene matches: 1. Germline loops: CDR1 SGHNT, CDR2 YYREEE (reference sequence). CDR3 residues: CASSWTGSTDTQYF. CDR3 DNA sequence: TGTGCCAGCAGCTGGACAGGTAGCACAGATACGCAGTATTTT.

The gene calls are TRBV30 and TRBJ2-2, with 8 bases lining up with TRBD2. Germline loops: CDR1 GTSNPN, CDR2 SVGIG (reference sequence). CDR3 length equals 14 residues. V lost 2 bases, J lost 6 bases, and 5 bases stayed unmatched. The chain's CDR3 is CAWSQGGRPGELFF. The CDR3 DNA reads as TGTGCCTGGAGTCAGGGCGGGAGGCCCGGGGAGCTGTTTTTT.

The rearrangement joins TRBV11-2 to TRBJ1-2; possibly TRBD1 for D (6 bases). The CDR3 spans 14 residues. Trimming removed 1 base at V and 5 bases at J, with 11 bases between. Germline CDR1 is SGHAT and CDR2 is FQNNGV. Here the CDR3 DNA reads TGTGCCAGCAGCTTAGGGACAGCTCGTTATGGCTACACCTTC. As protein: CASSLGTARYGYTF. The whole variable domain, remainder taken from reference TRBV11-2 and TRBJ1-2, is EAGVAQSPRYKIIEKRQSVAFWCNPISGHATLYWYQQILGQGPKLLIQFQNNGVVDDSQLPKDRFSAERLKGVDSTLKIQPAKLEDSAVYLCASSLGTARYGYTFGSGTRLTVV.

This rearrangement joins TRBV5-6 to TRBJ2-2, with 8 positions matching TRBD2. J gave up 8 bases and V 2 bases, and 8 bases lay outside the gene matches. Per germline, CDR1 SGHDT and CDR2 YYEEEE. The CDR3 loop spans 15 amino acids. The CDR3 DNA follows: TGTGCCAGCAGCTTTGGGGGGACTAGTGCTGGGGAGCTGTTTTTT. Protein product: CASSFGGTSAGELFF.

V usage is TRBV6-5 and J usage is TRBJ2-7, with D perhaps matching TRBD2 (6 bases). The V and J ends lost 7 bases and 2 bases respectively, with 15 bases between them. The CDR3 contains 14 residues. From germline, CDR1 is MNHEY and CDR2 SVGAGI. Here the CDR3 reads CASTVSAGPYEQYF. In DNA form, the CDR3 reads TGTGCCAGCACCGTATCGGCGGGGCCCTACGAGCAGTACTTC.

This chain uses TRBV5-1 with TRBJ2-1; D is unresolved. CDR3 length: 15 amino acids. Per germline, CDR1 SGHRS and CDR2 YFSETQ. The germline V and J ends were trimmed by 0 bases and 2 bases, with 9 bases remaining between them. CDR3 sequence: CASSLGQVAYNEQFF. The DNA for the CDR3 is TGCGCCAGCAGCTTGGGGCAGGTCGCCTACAATGAGCAGTTCTTC.

The chain recombines TRBV28 with TRBJ2-1, with D possibly called TRBD1 or TRBD2 (5 bases each). The germline V gene has CDR1 MDHEN and CDR2 SYDVKM. The CDR3 has 16 amino acids. With 5 bases removed from V and 6 bases from J, the gap between germline ends came to 20 bases. The CDR3 here is CASSLVSGPIPNEQFF. Written as DNA, the CDR3 is TGTGCCAGCAGTCTCGTCTCGGGGCCGATACCCAATGAGCAGTTCTTC.

The gene calls are TRBV30 and TRBJ1-2, with D possibly being TRBD1 (5 bases). Deletions cut 5 bases from V and 11 bases from J, with 12 bases between. The CDR3 runs 10 residues. CDR1 and CDR2 (germline): GTSNPN, SVGIG (reference sequence). This CDR3 is CAWSQGRYTF. The DNA for the CDR3 is TGTGCCTGGTCGCAGGGACGGTACACCTTC.

V and J are TRBV27 and TRBJ2-1; 13 bases fit TRBD2. The CDR3 is 17 amino acids. Germline CDR1 and CDR2: MNHEY and SMNVEV (reference sequence). The J segment lost 10 bases and the V segment lost 4 bases, leaving 13 bases of the junction unmatched. The CDR3 here is CASSSQNGLAGASEQFF. In DNA form, the CDR3 reads TGTGCCAGCAGTTCCCAGAACGGACTAGCGGGGGCGTCAGAGCAGTTCTTC.

The V gene is TRBV27, the J gene TRBJ2-1; a possible D gene is TRBD2 (5 bases). This CDR3 region has 16 residues. In germline, CDR1 is MNHEY, CDR2 SMNVEV (reference sequence). V was cut by 5 bases and J by 9 bases, with 23 bases left in between. CDR3 DNA: TGTGCCAGCAGTAGTCTCGGGAAAGGGTCCGTCCGTGAGCAGTTCTTC. Translation gives CASSSLGKGSVREQFF.

The V gene is TRBV18, the J gene TRBJ1-2, with unresolved D. Trimming stripped 4 bases from V and 8 bases from J, with 11 bases between. The CDR3 is 12 amino acids. CDR1 is KGHSH, CDR2 LQKENI, per germline. CDR3 in DNA: TGTGCCAGCTCACTACAGACTGGCGGCTACACCTTC. This sequence encodes CASSLQTGGYTF.

V usage is TRBV5-1 and J usage is TRBJ1-1; D remains ambiguous. CDR1 is SGHRS, CDR2 YFSETQ, per germline. V was trimmed by 5 bases and J by 6 bases, leaving 17 bases between them. The CDR3 is made up of 14 amino acids. CDR3: CASSRNGGFAEAFF. In DNA form, the CDR3 reads TGCGCCAGCAGTCGGAATGGCGGTTTCGCTGAAGCTTTCTTT.

This clone was counted only a few times. The chain carries TRBV7-6 and TRBJ1-1, with 12 nucleotides matching TRBD1. In germline, CDR1 is SGHVS, CDR2 FNYEAQ. V gave up 1 base and J gave up 9 bases; unmatched junction bases: 9. There are 16 residues in the CDR3. The CDR3 DNA reads as TGTGCCAGCAGCTTAGGGCTTCCGGGACAGGGGGCTAAAGCTTTCTTT. Translated, it gives CASSLGLPGQGAKAFF. Drawing the rest from reference TRBV7-6 and TRBJ1-1, the complete variable domain is GAGVSQSPRYKVTKRGQDVALRCDPISGHVSLYWYRQALGQGPEFLTYFNYEAQQDKSGLPNDRFSAERPEGSISTLTIQRTEQRDSAMYRCASSLGLPGQGAKAFFGQGTRLTVV.

This clone was observed a handful of times. The chain is built from TRBV7-9 and TRBJ1-1; D possibly corresponds to TRBD1 (5 bases). V lost 4 bases and J lost 8, with 20 bases in between. Germline CDR1 reads SEHNR; CDR2 reads FQNEAQ (reference sequence). This CDR3 is 15 amino acids long. The CDR3 nucleotides read TGTGCCAGCAGCTCATCCCTAGACAGAATTTCAGAAGCTTTCTTT. Protein: CASSSSLDRISEAFF.

The chain carries TRBV19 and TRBJ2-3; D gene ambiguous. Germline V lookup: CDR1 LNHDA, CDR2 SQIVND (reference sequence). The CDR3 consists of 15 residues. Trimming pared 1 base from V and 4 bases from J, leaving 12 bases between. As DNA, the CDR3 is TGTGCCAGTAGTATAGGGCAGGTCGGCGCAGATACGCAGTATTTT. Translation: CASSIGQVGADTQYF.

This clone appeared a single time. This chain joins TRBV18 and TRBJ1-1, with no clear D. The CDR3 has 14 amino acids. The germline gives CDR1 KGHSH, CDR2 LQKENI. Trimming took 3 bases from V and 1 from J, leaving 9 bases between them. The CDR3: CASSPWNKNTEAFF. CDR3 nucleotides: TGTGCCAGCTCACCGTGGAACAAGAACACTGAAGCTTTCTTT.

This chain joins TRBV19 and TRBJ1-1, with D possibly matching TRBD1 (5 bases). The V end lost 7 bases, the J end lost 2 bases, and 17 bases lay between the germline ends. The CDR3 spans 15 residues. Germline V gives CDR1 LNHDA, CDR2 SQIVND (reference sequence). The CDR3 DNA sequence: TGTGCCAGTACCATGGCCCACCAGGGTAACACTGAAGCTTTCTTT. Translation: CASTMAHQGNTEAFF.

The chain has TRBV4-1 and TRBJ1-5; the match to TRBD1 covers 7 bases. The CDR3 has 15 amino acids. Trimming at V came to 4 bases and at J to 4 bases, leaving 7 bases not matched to a gene. CDR1 is MGHRA, CDR2 YSYEKL, per germline. CDR3 residues: CASSLSDRTNQPQHF. As DNA, the CDR3 is TGCGCCAGCAGCCTTTCGGACAGGACAAATCAGCCCCAGCATTTT.

The chain uses TRBV7-9 and TRBJ2-2; 9 bases align to TRBD1. In germline, CDR1 is SEHNR, CDR2 FQNEAQ (reference sequence). The CDR3 is 17 amino acids. With 5 bases clipped from V and 6 bases from J, the junction kept 13 bases outside the gene matches. As DNA, the CDR3 is TGTGCCAGCAGCGTTAGATCGGGACAGGGTTTTGCCGGGGAGCTGTTTTTT. It is translated as CASSVRSGQGFAGELFF.

The chain has TRBV7-2 and TRBJ2-7, with 11 bases matching TRBD2. The trim removed 8 bases at V and 3 bases at J, leaving 9 bases unmatched. Germline values: CDR1 SGHTA, CDR2 FQGNSA. The CDR3 length is 15 residues. The CDR3 protein is CASAWGTSGIYEQYF. The CDR3 region has the DNA TGTGCCAGCGCTTGGGGGACTAGCGGAATCTACGAGCAGTACTTC. Using reference TRBV7-2 and TRBJ2-7 for the parts outside the CDR3, the full variable domain is GAGVSQSPSNKVTEKGKDVELRCDPISGHTALYWYRQSLGQGLEFLIYFQGNSAPDKSGLPSDRFSAERTGGSVSTLTIQRTQQEDSAVYLCASAWGTSGIYEQYFGPGTRLTVT.

This clone was seen more than once but under ten times. This rearrangement joins TRBV5-4 to TRBJ1-2; the match to TRBD1 covers 10 bases. Germline CDR1 and CDR2: SGHNT and YYREEE (reference sequence). There are 16 residues in the CDR3. The V gene end was trimmed by 0 bases and the J gene end by 7 bases; junction bases not matched to a gene: 9. The CDR3 DNA follows: TGTGCCAGCAGCTTGGAAATGACAGGGGGCGCAGGTGGCTACACCTTC. Translation: CASSLEMTGGAGGYTF.

V and J are TRBV20-1 and TRBJ2-1; the D is unclear. V lost 6 bases and J lost 10, with 13 bases in between. The CDR3 spans 11 residues. Germline V gives CDR1 DFQATT, CDR2 SNEGSKA (reference sequence). DNA for the CDR3: TGCAGTGCGAAGCTTTTGGGCGAGCAGTTCTTC. Protein product: CSAKLLGEQFF.

This clone was counted a single time. The chain links TRBV3-1 (or the pseudogene TRBV3-2) to TRBJ1-2; D remains ambiguous. V lost 1 base and J 8 bases, leaving 8 bases between the germline ends. Germline V gene data show CDR1 as LGHDT and CDR2 as YNNKEL (reference sequence). The CDR3 spans 12 residues. CDR3 bases: TGTGCCAGCAGCCAAGGATCGGTCGGCTACACCTTC. It encodes CASSQGSVGYTF.

This clone has only a few counts. The V call is TRBV11-2, the J call TRBJ1-6, with D uncertain. V shed 5 bases and J shed 0 bases, with 14 bases lying between them. CDR3 length: 17 amino acids. Germline V gene lookup returns CDR1 SGHAT and CDR2 FQNNGV. CDR3 nucleotide sequence: TGTGCCAGCAGCGGCAGGCCTACTAGCTCCTATAATTCACCCCTCCACTTT. Its translation is CASSGRPTSSYNSPLHF.

The chain joins TRBV6-5 to TRBJ1-1; no clear D gene. Trimming cost V 6 bases and J 5 bases, with 4 bases left between them. The CDR3 consists of 10 residues. Looked up from germline, CDR1 is MNHEY and CDR2 is SVGAGI. The CDR3 protein is CASRRTEAFF. DNA for the CDR3: TGTGCCAGCAGGAGGACTGAAGCTTTCTTT.

A single count supports this clone. The chain combines TRBV30 with TRBJ1-1, with D hard to call. CDR3 length equals 13 residues. Germline V gene lookup returns CDR1 GTSNPN and CDR2 SVGIG (reference sequence). Trimming removed 0 bases at V and 4 bases at J, with 9 bases between. CDR3: CAWSVIFGTEAFF. The CDR3 nucleotides read TGTGCCTGGAGTGTGATTTTCGGCACTGAAGCTTTCTTT.

The chain carries TRBV7-9 and TRBJ1-2; unclear D gene. CDR3 length equals 14 residues. Germline CDR1 SEHNR, CDR2 FQNEAQ (reference sequence). V lost 5 bases and J lost 6, with 16 bases in between. The CDR3 spells CASSRLGRINGYTF. Written as DNA, the CDR3 is TGTGCCAGCAGCCGACTCGGACGGATAAATGGCTACACCTTC.

This chain joins TRBV7-2 and TRBJ2-2, with 8 bases aligning to TRBD2. Germline CDR1 reads SGHTA; CDR2 reads FQGNSA. J was trimmed by 6 bases and V by 5 bases; bases with no gene match: 8. There are 15 residues in the CDR3. CDR3 residues: CASSLTSDRAGELFF. Written as DNA, the CDR3 is TGTGCCAGCAGCCTGACTAGCGACCGGGCCGGGGAGCTGTTTTTT.

V gene TRBV29-1 combines with J gene TRBJ2-3; D is unclear. Looked up from germline, CDR1 is SQVTM and CDR2 is ANQGSEA. V was trimmed by 4 bases and J by 0 bases, leaving 8 bases between them. This CDR3 is 13 amino acids long. CDR3: CSVAPRSTDTQYF. The CDR3 DNA reads as TGCAGCGTTGCGCCCAGAAGCACAGATACGCAGTATTTT.

This clone has only one observation. The genes are TRBV7-9 and TRBJ1-1; unclear D gene. The germline V and J ends were trimmed by 6 bases and 0 bases, with 8 bases remaining between them. The germline CDR1 and CDR2 sequences are SEHNR and FQNEAQ (reference sequence). The CDR3 totals 13 residues. CDR3 protein: CASRGNLNTEAFF. The CDR3 DNA reads as TGTGCCAGCAGAGGCAATCTGAACACTGAAGCTTTCTTT.